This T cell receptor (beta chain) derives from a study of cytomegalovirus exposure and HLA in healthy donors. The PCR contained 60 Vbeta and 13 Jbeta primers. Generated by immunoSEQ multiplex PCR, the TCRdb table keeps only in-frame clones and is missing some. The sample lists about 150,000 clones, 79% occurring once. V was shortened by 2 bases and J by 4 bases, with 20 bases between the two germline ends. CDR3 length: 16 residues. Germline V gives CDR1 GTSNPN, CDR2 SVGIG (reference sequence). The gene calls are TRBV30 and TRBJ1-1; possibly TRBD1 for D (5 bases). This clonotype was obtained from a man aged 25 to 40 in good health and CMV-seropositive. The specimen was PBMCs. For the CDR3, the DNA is TGTGCCTGGAGTTCCACAGGCAGCCGGAGGGGCACTGAAGCTTTCTTT. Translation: CAWSSTGSRRGTEAFF.